This TCR beta chain appears in the sequencing data of a study of early T cells in non-severe SARS-CoV-2 infection. Across the study: Unsorted whole blood bulk RNA was sequenced, with unpaired chains. Whole-study findings and limits: The matching step, a VDJdb search, favored anti-spike CD8 responses and missed private and CD4 specificities.

As concerns this clonotype: Its antigen is undetermined.

CDR3 length: 15 amino acids. V lost 3 bases to trimming and J lost 2 bases; unmatched junction nucleotides: 1. Looked up from germline, CDR1 is SGHDT and CDR2 is YYEEEE. Unique molecular identifiers tagged individual cDNA molecules. From the 5' RACE reads, TCRdb called clonotypes with MiXCR, one entry per CDR3 protein. The table has around 50,000 distinct CDR3 sequences, about 10% seen once. The sequence was obtained from an adult who was a healthcare worker with PCR-confirmed SARS-CoV-2 infection or an uninfected control (not recorded which). The material sequenced was whole blood. V usage is TRBV5-6 and J usage is TRBJ2-6; 8 bases are shared with TRBD1. This CDR3 reads CASSSTGAGANVLTF. CDR3 DNA: TGTGCCAGCAGCTCGACAGGGGCTGGGGCCAACGTCCTGACTTTC.